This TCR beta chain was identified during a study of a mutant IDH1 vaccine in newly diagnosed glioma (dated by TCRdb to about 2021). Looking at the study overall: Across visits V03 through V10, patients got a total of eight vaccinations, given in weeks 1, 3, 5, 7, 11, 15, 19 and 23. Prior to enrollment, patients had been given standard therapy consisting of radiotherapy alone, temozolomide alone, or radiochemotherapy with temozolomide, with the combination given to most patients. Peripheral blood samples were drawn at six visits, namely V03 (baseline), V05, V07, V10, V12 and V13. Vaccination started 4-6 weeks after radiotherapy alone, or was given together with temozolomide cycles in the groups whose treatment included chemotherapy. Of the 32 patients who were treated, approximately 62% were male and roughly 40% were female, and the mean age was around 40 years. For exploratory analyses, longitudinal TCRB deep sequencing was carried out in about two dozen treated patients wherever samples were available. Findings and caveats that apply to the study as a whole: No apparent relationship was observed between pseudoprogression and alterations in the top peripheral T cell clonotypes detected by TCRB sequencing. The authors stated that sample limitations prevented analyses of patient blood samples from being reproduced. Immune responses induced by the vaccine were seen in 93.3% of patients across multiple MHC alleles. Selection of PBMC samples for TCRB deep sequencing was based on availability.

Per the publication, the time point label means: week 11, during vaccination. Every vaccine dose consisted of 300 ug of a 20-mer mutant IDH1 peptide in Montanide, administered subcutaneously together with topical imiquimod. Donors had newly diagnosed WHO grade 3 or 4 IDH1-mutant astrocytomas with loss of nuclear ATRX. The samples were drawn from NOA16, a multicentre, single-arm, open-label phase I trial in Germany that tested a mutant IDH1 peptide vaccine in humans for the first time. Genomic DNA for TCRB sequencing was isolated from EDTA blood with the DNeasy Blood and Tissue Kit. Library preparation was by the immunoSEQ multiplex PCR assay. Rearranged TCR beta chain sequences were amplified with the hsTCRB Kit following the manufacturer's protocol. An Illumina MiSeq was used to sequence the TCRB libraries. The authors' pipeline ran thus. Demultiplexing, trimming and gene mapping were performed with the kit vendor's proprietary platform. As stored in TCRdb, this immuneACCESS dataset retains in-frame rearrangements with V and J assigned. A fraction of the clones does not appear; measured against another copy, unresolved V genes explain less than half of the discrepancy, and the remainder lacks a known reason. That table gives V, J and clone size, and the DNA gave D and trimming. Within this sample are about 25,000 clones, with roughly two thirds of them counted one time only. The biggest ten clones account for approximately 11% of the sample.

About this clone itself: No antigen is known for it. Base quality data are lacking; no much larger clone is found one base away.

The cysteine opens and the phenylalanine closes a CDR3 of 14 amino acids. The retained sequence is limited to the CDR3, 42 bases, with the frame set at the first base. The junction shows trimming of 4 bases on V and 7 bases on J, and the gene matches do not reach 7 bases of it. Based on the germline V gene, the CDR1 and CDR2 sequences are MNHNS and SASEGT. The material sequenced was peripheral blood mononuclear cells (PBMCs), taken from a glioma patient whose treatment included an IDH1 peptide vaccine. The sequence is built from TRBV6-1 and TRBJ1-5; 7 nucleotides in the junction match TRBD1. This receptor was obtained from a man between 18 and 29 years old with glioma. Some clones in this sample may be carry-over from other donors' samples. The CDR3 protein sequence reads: CASSVSGGRQPQHF. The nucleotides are TGTGCCAGCAGTGTCTCAGGGGGGAGGCAGCCCCAGCATTTT.